This passage covers 6 T cell receptor beta chains from one sample sequenced in a study of blood T cell repertoires in COVID-19. Data came from immunoSEQ multiplex PCR; TCRdb stores just in-frame clones and leaves some out. This table has 15,000 or so clones, about 88% appearing once. The sequencing sample was made of peripheral blood. These receptors were taken from an elderly woman with COVID-19, enrolled during active disease.

This sequence joins TRBV4-3 and TRBJ2-5, with 9 bases lining up with TRBD1. Germline V gene data show CDR1 as LGHNA and CDR2 as YSLEER. The V segment lost 4 bases and the J segment 5 bases; nucleotides outside the gene matches: 8. This CDR3 has 15 residues. The CDR3 spells CASSPLGQGGETQYF. The CDR3 nucleotides are TGCGCCAGCAGCCCTTTGGGACAGGGAGGGGAGACCCAGTACTTC.

The chain links TRBV7-9 to TRBJ2-7, with 9 bases lining up with TRBD1. V dropped 6 bases and J dropped 4; count of bases not matched to a gene: 13. Germline CDR1 is SEHNR and CDR2 is FQNEAQ (reference sequence). This CDR3 is built from 16 residues. This CDR3 reads CASSPPSGTGRYEQYF. CDR3 bases: TGTGCCAGCAGTCCACCCTCCGGGACAGGGCGGTACGAGCAGTACTTC. The full variable domain, completed using reference TRBV7-9 and TRBJ2-7, is DTGVSQNPRHKITKRGQNVTFRCDPISEHNRLYWYRQTLGQGPEFLTYFQNEAQLEKSRLLSDRFSAERPKGSFSTLEIQRTEQGDSAMYLCASSPPSGTGRYEQYFGPGTRLTVT.

This chain uses TRBV19 with TRBJ1-1; D call uncertain. The CDR3 sequence is 13 residues long. Germline V gives CDR1 LNHDA, CDR2 SQIVND (reference sequence). Trimming removed 4 bases at V and 3 bases at J, with 9 bases between. The CDR3: CASSTSPDTEAFF. CDR3 nucleotide sequence: TGTGCCAGTAGTACCTCTCCGGACACTGAAGCTTTCTTT.

This clone was counted a single time. The chain combines TRBV11-2 with TRBJ2-1, with D hard to call. Trimming removed 2 bases at V and 7 bases at J, with 21 bases between. The CDR3 covers 17 residues. CDR1 is SGHAT and CDR2 is FQNNGV in the germline V gene. DNA of the CDR3: TGTGCCAGCAGCTTACTACCCGGCCACCTAGGAAGGAATGAGCAGTTCTTC. Translation: CASSLLPGHLGRNEQFF.

The V and J genes are TRBV19 and TRBJ2-7; 7 bases map to TRBD1. The CDR3 loop spans 15 amino acids. Per germline, CDR1 LNHDA and CDR2 SQIVND (reference sequence). With 1 base clipped from V and 3 bases from J, the junction kept 6 bases outside the gene matches. In DNA form, the CDR3 reads TGTGCCAGTAGTATAGCGGCAGGGGGTGTCTACGAGCAGTACTTC. Encoded protein: CASSIAAGGVYEQYF.

CDR3 protein: CASSDKGALGLKGYTF. As DNA, the CDR3 is TGTGCCAGCAGTGATAAGGGAGCCCTAGGGTTGAAAGGCTACACCTTC. The chain couples TRBV6-1 to TRBJ1-2; no firm D call. The V end was cut by 3 bases, the J end by 8 bases, with 22 bases between. The CDR3 runs 16 residues. Looked up from germline, CDR1 is MNHNS and CDR2 is SASEGT.